This T cell receptor beta chain was obtained from a study of CD8 T cells in ankylosing spondylitis. As for this clonotype: Antigen unknown.

General observations from the study: Characteristic, it appeared, of ankylosing spondylitis blood was a TCR beta motif of about eight highly homologous variants.

TCRdb analysed the 5' RACE reads with MiXCR anew, one entry per CDR3 protein. The sample lists about 840,000 distinct CDR3 sequences, approximately 12% occurring once. Source material: blood, either unsorted or a sorted T cell fraction (not recorded which). This receptor was obtained from a male donor with ankylosing spondylitis.

CDR3 in DNA: TGTGCCACCAGTGACCCGGGGAGGGGGAACGAGCAGTACTTC. Translation gives CATSDPGRGNEQYF. This chain joins TRBV24-1 and TRBJ2-7; maybe TRBD2 (7 bases). Trimming removed 4 bases from V and 5 bases from J, with 14 bases in between. Germline CDR1 is KGHDR and CDR2 is SFDVKD. CDR3 length equals 14 residues.